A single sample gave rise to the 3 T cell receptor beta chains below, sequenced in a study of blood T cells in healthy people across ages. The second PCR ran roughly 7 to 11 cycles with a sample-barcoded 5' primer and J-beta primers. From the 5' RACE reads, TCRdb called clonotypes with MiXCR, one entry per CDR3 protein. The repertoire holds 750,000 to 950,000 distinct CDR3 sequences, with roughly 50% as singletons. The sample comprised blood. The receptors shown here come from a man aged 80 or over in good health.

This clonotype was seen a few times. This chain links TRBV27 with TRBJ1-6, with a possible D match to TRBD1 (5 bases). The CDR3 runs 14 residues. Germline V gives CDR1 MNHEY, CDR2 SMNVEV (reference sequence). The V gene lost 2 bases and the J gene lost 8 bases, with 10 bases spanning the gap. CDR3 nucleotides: TGTGCCAGCAGTTTACAGGGAGGGTATTCACCCCTCCACTTT. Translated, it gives CASSLQGGYSPLHF.

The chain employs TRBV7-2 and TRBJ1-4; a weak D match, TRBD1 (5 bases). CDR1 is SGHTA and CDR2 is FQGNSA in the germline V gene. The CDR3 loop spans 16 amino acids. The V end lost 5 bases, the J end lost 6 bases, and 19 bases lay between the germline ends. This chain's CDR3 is CTSSPSRGGGDEKLFF. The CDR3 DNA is TGTACCAGCAGCCCCTCGAGGGGCGGGGGTGATGAAAAACTGTTTTTT.

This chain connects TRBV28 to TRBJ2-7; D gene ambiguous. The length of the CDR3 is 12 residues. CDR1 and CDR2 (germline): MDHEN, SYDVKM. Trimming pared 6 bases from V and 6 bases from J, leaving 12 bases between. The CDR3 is CASSSLGSEQYF. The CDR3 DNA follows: TGTGCCAGCAGCTCCCTCGGGTCCGAGCAGTACTTC. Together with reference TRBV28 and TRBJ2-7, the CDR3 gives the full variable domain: DVKVTQSSRYLVKRTGEKVFLECVQDMDHENMFWYRQDPGLGLRLIYFSYDVKMKEKGDIPEGYSVSREKKERFSLILESASTNQTSMYLCASSSLGSEQYFGPGTRLTVT.